These 32 T cell receptor beta chains were sequenced from one sample in a study of T cells after yellow fever vaccination. TCRdb reanalysed the 5' RACE reads using MiXCR and keeps one entry per CDR3 protein. The repertoire holds about 150,000 distinct CDR3 sequences, with approximately 6.2% as singletons. Sequenced here: CD4+ T cells sorted from PBMCs, sampled on the day of the first yellow fever vaccination. The receptors here all came from a man between 18 and 29 years old who received the YFV17D yellow fever vaccine.

This clonotype was seen more than once but under ten times. The chain joins TRBV4-1 to TRBJ1-2; D might be TRBD1 (5 bases). Germline V lookup: CDR1 MGHRA, CDR2 YSYEKL. The CDR3 consists of 16 residues. Trimming pared 7 bases from V and 8 bases from J, leaving 26 bases between. CDR3 amino acids: CASTHPNGEPGVGYTF. The CDR3 DNA is TGCGCCAGCACCCATCCGAACGGGGAACCGGGGGTGGGCTACACCTTC.

This clonotype was seen repeatedly, ten times or more. The rearrangement links TRBV5-1 to TRBJ1-2; the D is unclear. With 0 bases removed from V and 8 bases from J, the gap between germline ends came to 14 bases. The CDR3 is 14 residues long. The germline V gene encodes CDR1 SGHRS and CDR2 YFSETQ. The CDR3: CASSLEVAGQGYTF. The CDR3 nucleotides read TGCGCCAGCAGCTTGGAGGTAGCCGGGCAAGGCTACACCTTC.

This clonotype was seen ten or more times. V gene TRBV4-1 combines with J gene TRBJ2-5; no clear D. The germline CDR1 and CDR2 sequences are MGHRA and YSYEKL. This CDR3 is built from 14 residues. The V end lost 4 bases, the J end lost 0 bases, and 9 bases lay between the germline ends. The CDR3 reads CASSPRGHQETQYF. DNA for the CDR3: TGCGCCAGCAGCCCCCGAGGCCACCAAGAGACCCAGTACTTC.

The J gene is TRBJ1-5, the V gene TRBV18; D gene uncertain. The germline V gene encodes CDR1 KGHSH and CDR2 LQKENI. This CDR3 has 15 amino acids. V lost 3 bases and J lost 1, with 10 bases in between. In DNA, the CDR3 is TGTGCCAGCTCACCTTCCGCGAACAGCAATCAGCCCCAGCATTTT. This translates into CASSPSANSNQPQHF.

This clonotype has ten or more counts. The chain links TRBV12-3 or TRBV12-4 to TRBJ2-5; D gene uncertain. V was trimmed by 8 bases and J by 2 bases, leaving 15 bases between them. The CDR3 totals 14 residues. CDR3 nucleotide sequence: TGTGCCAGCGGACCTTTACACTTACAAGAGACCCAGTACTTC. This translates into CASGPLHLQETQYF.

This chain links TRBV20-1 with TRBJ2-2; D gene unclear. The V end lost 1 base, the J end lost 3 bases, and 12 bases lay between the germline ends. CDR1 and CDR2 from the germline V gene are DFQATT and SNEGSKA (reference sequence). The CDR3 length is 15 residues. The CDR3 bases are TGCAGTGCTAGAGCGGAGTGGTCCGACACCGGGGAGCTGTTTTTT. Translating it yields CSARAEWSDTGELFF.

This clonotype has only a few counts. The chain employs TRBV6-5 and TRBJ2-3; 8 bases are shared with TRBD2. Germline V CDR1 and CDR2: MNHEY, SVGAGI. V gave up 6 bases and J gave up 6 bases; unmatched junction bases: 14. The CDR3 is 16 residues long. The CDR3 is CASSRAGAPGGDTQYF. The CDR3 bases are TGTGCCAGCAGCCGAGCGGGGGCACCCGGGGGTGATACGCAGTATTTT.

This clonotype appeared many times. The rearrangement links TRBV30 to TRBJ2-5; D gene uncertain. The CDR3 is 11 amino acids. CDR1 and CDR2 (germline): GTSNPN, SVGIG (reference sequence). V lost 3 bases and J 3 bases, leaving 5 bases between the germline ends. This CDR3 reads CAWSKEETQYF. In DNA form, the CDR3 reads TGTGCCTGGAGCAAGGAAGAGACCCAGTACTTC.

This clonotype was counted ten times or more. The genes are TRBV28 and TRBJ2-7, with D perhaps matching TRBD1 or TRBD2 (5 bases each). The CDR3 sequence is 13 residues long. Germline lookup yields CDR1 MDHEN and CDR2 SYDVKM. V lost 6 bases, J lost 7 bases, and 16 bases lay in between. CDR3 sequence (DNA): TGTGCCAGCAGCTCTCACGGGGCATGGGAGCAGTACGTC. Protein sequence: CASSSHGAWEQYV.

This clonotype has a handful of counts. The chain is built from TRBV7-2 and TRBJ1-1, with D hard to call. Trimming removed 2 bases from V and 2 bases from J, with 9 bases in between. The germline V gene has CDR1 SGHTA and CDR2 FQGNSA. The CDR3 sequence is 14 residues long. CDR3 DNA sequence: TGTGCCAGCAGCTTATACGTCACCAACACTGAAGCTTTCTTT. Its protein is CASSLYVTNTEAFF.

The rearrangement uses TRBV5-4 and TRBJ2-1; 10 bases line up with TRBD1. Germline lookup yields CDR1 SGHNT and CDR2 YYREEE (reference sequence). Unmatched junction bases numbered 4, after V lost 2 bases and J lost 2 bases. This CDR3 is 16 amino acids long. This chain's CDR3 is CASSLQTGGTYNEQFF. The CDR3 DNA reads TGTGCCAGCAGCTTACAGACAGGGGGCACCTACAATGAGCAGTTCTTC.

This clonotype has just a few counts. The chain carries TRBV18 and TRBJ2-1, with D tentatively TRBD1 (5 bases). Trimming left V 4 bases short and J 1 base short, with 14 bases between. This CDR3 comprises 16 residues. Germline CDR1 and CDR2: KGHSH and LQKENI. The CDR3 loop reads CASSQNSQGSYNEQFF. CDR3 bases: TGTGCCAGCTCACAAAACTCCCAGGGATCCTACAATGAGCAGTTCTTC.

The chain combines TRBV11-2 with TRBJ1-1, with a tentative D call TRBD1 (5 bases). This CDR3 contains 14 residues. V lost 0 bases and J lost 5, with 10 bases in between. Germline V gene data show CDR1 as SGHAT and CDR2 as FQNNGV. The CDR3 here is CASSLERGRTEAFF. The CDR3 DNA is TGTGCCAGCAGCTTAGAGAGGGGCCGGACTGAAGCTTTCTTT.

This clonotype came up a few times. This chain connects TRBV5-1 to TRBJ1-6; possible D gene TRBD1, 5 bases. The CDR3 length is 13 residues. Germline lookup yields CDR1 SGHRS and CDR2 YFSETQ. V was clipped by 3 bases and J by 9 bases, with 10 bases between them. The CDR3 sequence is CASSSRVSSPLHF. The CDR3 DNA sequence: TGCGCCAGCAGCTCCAGGGTTTCTTCACCCCTCCACTTT.

The chain has TRBV24-1 and TRBJ2-1; 8 bases map to TRBD1. CDR1 is KGHDR and CDR2 is SFDVKD in the germline V gene. This CDR3 comprises 15 residues. The junction had 6 bases not matched to a gene; V was cut back by 4 bases and J by 5 bases. CDR3 sequence reads: CATSDQDRVHNEQFF. CDR3 DNA sequence: TGTGCCACCAGTGACCAGGACAGGGTTCACAATGAGCAGTTCTTC.

This clonotype was seen a handful of times. V usage is TRBV4-2 and J usage is TRBJ2-2, with 12 positions matching TRBD2. The germline V gene encodes CDR1 LGHNA and CDR2 YNFKEQ. V shed 4 bases, J shed 7 bases, and the junction held 4 bases outside the gene matches. CDR3 length equals 15 residues. DNA for the CDR3: TGTGCCAGCAGCCGTGGGACTAGCGGGCACGGGGAGCTGTTTTTT. This gives the protein CASSRGTSGHGELFF.

There are many counts of this clonotype. V is TRBV5-1 and J is TRBJ2-1, with D perhaps matching TRBD1 (8 bases). V lost 3 bases and J 4 bases, leaving 11 bases between the germline ends. This CDR3 region has 14 residues. Germline V gene sequence: CDR1 SGHRS, CDR2 YFSETQ. Written as DNA, the CDR3 is TGCGCCAGCAGCTCACAGGGGGGGTACAATGAGCAGTTCTTC. Encoded protein: CASSSQGGYNEQFF.

This chain joins TRBV12-3 or TRBV12-4 and TRBJ2-5; 8 bases are shared with TRBD1. The CDR3 loop spans 15 amino acids. J was trimmed by 4 bases and V by 6 bases; bases with no gene match: 10. The CDR3: CASSGDRGSGETQYF. Written as DNA, the CDR3 is TGTGCCAGCAGCGGAGACAGGGGAAGTGGAGAGACCCAGTACTTC.

The table lists this clonotype with a few counts. The chain employs TRBV12-3 or TRBV12-4 and TRBJ2-3; D is tentatively TRBD1 or TRBD2 (5 bases each). Trimming took off 5 bases at V and 8 bases at J, with 14 bases between the two ends. This CDR3 region has 13 residues. The CDR3 region is CASSTQSGATQYF. CDR3 sequence (DNA): TGTGCCAGCAGTACCCAATCCGGGGCTACGCAGTATTTT.

This clonotype appeared many times. The chain employs TRBV20-1 and TRBJ2-3; D gene ambiguous. CDR1 DFQATT and CDR2 SNEGSKA come from the germline V gene (reference sequence). The V and J ends lost 5 bases and 0 bases respectively, with 9 bases between them. The length of the CDR3 is 13 residues. CDR3 sequence: CSAEDRSTDTQYF. The CDR3 region has the DNA TGCAGTGCTGAAGACCGAAGCACAGATACGCAGTATTTT.

This clonotype has ten or more counts. The gene calls are TRBV5-1 and TRBJ2-2; D gene uncertain. This CDR3 spans 14 amino acids. Germline-derived CDR1 and CDR2 are SGHRS and YFSETQ. V lost 6 bases to trimming and J lost 7 bases, with 16 bases between them. The CDR3 loop reads CASKRAPPIGELFF. CDR3 DNA: TGCGCCAGCAAAAGGGCCCCCCCGATCGGGGAGCTGTTTTTT.

At least ten counts were recorded for this clonotype. The chain carries TRBV7-8 and TRBJ2-7, with 9 nucleotides matching TRBD1. The junction had 7 bases not matched to a gene; V was cut back by 1 base and J by 3 bases. The CDR3 runs to 16 residues. In germline, CDR1 is SGHVS, CDR2 FQNEAQ. Written as DNA, the CDR3 is TGTGCCAGCAGCTTAGATTATGGGACAGGGAACTACGAGCAGTACTTC. Translated: CASSLDYGTGNYEQYF.

The sample holds many counts of this clonotype. The chain carries TRBV12-3 or TRBV12-4 and TRBJ2-1; 9 nucleotides line up with TRBD1. This CDR3 region has 15 residues. With 2 bases clipped from V and 10 bases from J, the junction kept 9 bases outside the gene matches. CDR3 sequence reads: CASSLRTGDVGEQFF. In nucleotides, the CDR3 is TGTGCCAGCAGTTTAAGGACAGGGGATGTAGGGGAGCAGTTCTTC.

The chain couples TRBV5-8 to TRBJ2-7, with D perhaps matching TRBD1 (5 bases). Trimming stripped 6 bases from V and 1 base from J, with 11 bases between. In germline, CDR1 is SGHTS, CDR2 YDEGEE. The CDR3 is 13 amino acids. CDR3 loop: CASTKGPSYEQYV. For the CDR3, the DNA is TGTGCCAGCACCAAGGGGCCTTCCTACGAGCAGTACGTC.

Note on this clonotype: Since a much larger clone is just one base distant, this may be a read error. This sequence joins TRBV20-1 and TRBJ2-1; 7 positions match TRBD1. Trimming took 3 bases from V and 12 from J; bases not matched to a gene: 11. The V gene's germline CDR1 is DFQATT and CDR2 SNEGSKA (reference sequence). The CDR3 totals 13 residues. CDR3 in DNA: TGCAGTGCTAGCAGGGGGACCCTCTCGGGGCAGTTCTTC. Translated, it gives CSASRGTLSGQFF.

This chain uses TRBV29-1 with TRBJ2-1; TRBD2 agrees at 8 bases. This CDR3 contains 13 residues. V lost 8 bases and J lost 3; bases outside the gene matches: 6. Germline lookup yields CDR1 SQVTM and CDR2 ANQGSEA. The CDR3 coding sequence is TGCAGCTTCGGGGGGGCCGACTACAATGAGCAGTTCTTC. Translated: CSFGGADYNEQFF.

This chain links TRBV7-9 with TRBJ1-2; no clear D gene. The CDR3 is made up of 16 amino acids. Trimming took 5 bases from V and 5 from J, leaving 21 bases between them. The germline CDR1 and CDR2 sequences are SEHNR and FQNEAQ (reference sequence). The DNA of the CDR3 is TGTGCCAGCAGCCCCGGGTCACCCCAAGAGGCGTATGGCTACACCTTC. It specifies CASSPGSPQEAYGYTF.

The CDR3 DNA reads TGCGCCAGCAGCTTGGCGGCTAGCGGGGGCACAGATACGCAGTATTTT. Translating it yields CASSLAASGGTDTQYF. The V and J genes are TRBV5-1 and TRBJ2-3; 9 nucleotides agree with TRBD2. The CDR3 contains 16 residues. Germline V gene lookup returns CDR1 SGHRS and CDR2 YFSETQ. V lost 0 bases, J lost 1 base, and 3 bases stayed unmatched. Supplemented by reference TRBV5-1 and TRBJ2-3, the full variable domain reads KAGVTQTPRYLIKTRGQQVTLSCSPISGHRSVSWYQQTPGQGLQFLFEYFSETQRNKGNFPGRFSGRQFSNSRSEMNVSTLELGDSALYLCASSLAASGGTDTQYFGPGTRLTVL.

The genes are TRBV6-4 and TRBJ2-2, with a weak D call TRBD1 (5 bases). Trimming cost V 2 bases and J 7 bases, with 8 bases left between them. This CDR3 has 13 residues. Germline assignment: CDR1 MRHNA and CDR2 SNTAGT. CDR3 amino acids: CASSDRGVGELFF. As DNA, the CDR3 is TGTGCCAGCAGTGACAGGGGTGTCGGGGAGCTGTTTTTT.

At least ten counts were recorded for this clonotype. This chain links TRBV14 with TRBJ2-2; no reliable D call. The CDR3 has 13 residues. V lost 1 base, J lost 6 bases, and 6 bases lay in between. Germline CDR1 and CDR2: SGHDN and FVKESK. The CDR3 protein is CASSQVKAGELFF. The DNA for the CDR3 is TGTGCCAGCAGCCAAGTAAAAGCCGGGGAGCTGTTTTTT. The whole variable domain, filled in from reference TRBV14 and TRBJ2-2, reads EAGVTQFPSHSVIEKGQTVTLRCDPISGHDNLYWYRRVMGKEIKFLLHFVKESKQDESGMPNNRFLAERTGGTYSTLKVQPAELEDSGVYFCASSQVKAGELFFGEGSRLTVL.

V gene TRBV6-5 combines with J gene TRBJ1-6; the D gene is possibly TRBD1 (5 bases). CDR3 length equals 14 residues. Germline V gene sequence: CDR1 MNHEY, CDR2 SVGAGI. Trimming pared 2 bases from V and 11 bases from J, leaving 13 bases between. Written as DNA, the CDR3 is TGTGCCAGCAGTTACGGGGGGAGCCGAACACCCCTCCACTTT. Protein product: CASSYGGSRTPLHF.

This chain connects TRBV6-1 to TRBJ2-2, with D perhaps TRBD1 (6 bases). In germline, CDR1 is MNHNS, CDR2 SASEGT. The V gene lost 6 bases and the J gene lost 3 bases, with 17 bases spanning the gap. This CDR3 is built from 16 residues. CDR3 nucleotide sequence: TGTGCCAGCAGAGCTGGACAGTCCGGGGACACCGGGGAGCTGTTTTTT. Encoded protein: CASRAGQSGDTGELFF.